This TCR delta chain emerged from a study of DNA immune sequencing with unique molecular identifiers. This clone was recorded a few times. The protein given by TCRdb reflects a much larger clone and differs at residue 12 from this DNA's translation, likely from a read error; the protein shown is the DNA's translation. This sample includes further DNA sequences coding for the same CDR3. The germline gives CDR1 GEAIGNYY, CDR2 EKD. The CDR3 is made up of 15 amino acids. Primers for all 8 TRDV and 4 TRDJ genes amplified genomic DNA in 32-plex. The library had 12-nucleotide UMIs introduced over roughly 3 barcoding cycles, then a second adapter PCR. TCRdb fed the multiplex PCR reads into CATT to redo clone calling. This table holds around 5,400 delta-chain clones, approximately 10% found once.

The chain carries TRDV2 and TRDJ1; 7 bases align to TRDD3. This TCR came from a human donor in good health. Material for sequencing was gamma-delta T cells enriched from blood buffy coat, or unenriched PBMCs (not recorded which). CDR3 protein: CACDLLGTDTDNLIF. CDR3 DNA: TGTGCCTGTGACCTACTGGGGACAGACACCGATAATCTCATCTTT.